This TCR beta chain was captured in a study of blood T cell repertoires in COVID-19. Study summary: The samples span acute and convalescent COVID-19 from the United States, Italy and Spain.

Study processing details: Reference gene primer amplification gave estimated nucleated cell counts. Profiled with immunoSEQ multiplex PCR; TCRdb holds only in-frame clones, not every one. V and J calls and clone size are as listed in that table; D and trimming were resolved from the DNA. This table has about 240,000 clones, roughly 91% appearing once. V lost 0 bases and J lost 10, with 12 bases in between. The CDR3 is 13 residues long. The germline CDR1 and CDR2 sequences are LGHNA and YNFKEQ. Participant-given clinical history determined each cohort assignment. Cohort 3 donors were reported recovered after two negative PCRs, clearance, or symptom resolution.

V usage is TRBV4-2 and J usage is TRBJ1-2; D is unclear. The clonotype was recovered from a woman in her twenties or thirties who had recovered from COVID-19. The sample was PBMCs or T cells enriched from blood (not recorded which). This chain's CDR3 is CASSQDGPRDYTF. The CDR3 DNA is TGTGCCAGCAGCCAAGATGGACCGCGGGACTACACCTTC.